This paragraph reports one TCR beta chain. The antigen is unknown. The total RNA that was extracted per sample amounted to at least 5 micrograms. Germline V lookup: CDR1 LGHDT, CDR2 YNNKEL (reference sequence). There are 14 residues in the CDR3. V dropped 4 bases and J dropped 4 bases, with 11 bases sitting between them. This entry comes from a study of blood T cells in healthy people across ages. The use of a sample-barcoded 5' primer and a J-beta primer mix characterized a second PCR of 7 to 11 cycles. From the 5' RACE reads, TCRdb called clonotypes with MiXCR, one entry per CDR3 protein. The sample has around 690,000 distinct CDR3 sequences, 58% seen once; the top ten hold 30% to 40%. General study findings and limits: In long-lived donors, naive CD4+ cell counts and diversity exceeded those of aged donors.

The receptor was derived from a man aged 60 to 69 in good health. V gene TRBV3-1 combines with J gene TRBJ2-4; possible D gene TRBD1, 6 bases. The specimen sequenced was blood. The CDR3, as DNA: TGTGCCAGCAGCCCCCGGGACACTAAAAACATTCAGTACTTC. Its translation is CASSPRDTKNIQYF.